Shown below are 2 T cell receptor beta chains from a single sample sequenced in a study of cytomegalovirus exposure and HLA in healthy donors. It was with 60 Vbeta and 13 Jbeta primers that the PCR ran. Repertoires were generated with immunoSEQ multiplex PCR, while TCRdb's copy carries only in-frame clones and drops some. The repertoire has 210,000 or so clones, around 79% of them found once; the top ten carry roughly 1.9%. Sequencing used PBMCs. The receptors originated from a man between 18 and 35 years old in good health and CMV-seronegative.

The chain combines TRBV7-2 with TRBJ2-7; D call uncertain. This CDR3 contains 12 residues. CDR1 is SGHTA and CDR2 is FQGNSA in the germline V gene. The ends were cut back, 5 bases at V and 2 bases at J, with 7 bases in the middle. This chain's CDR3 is CASSRATYEQYF. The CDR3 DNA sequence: TGTGCCAGCAGCCGCGCTACCTACGAGCAGTACTTC.

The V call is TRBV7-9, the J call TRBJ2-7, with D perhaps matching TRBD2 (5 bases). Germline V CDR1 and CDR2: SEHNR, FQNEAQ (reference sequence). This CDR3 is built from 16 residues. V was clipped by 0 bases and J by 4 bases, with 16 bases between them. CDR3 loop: CASSLAFGMGEYEQYF. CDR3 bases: TGTGCCAGCAGCTTAGCGTTTGGGATGGGAGAATACGAGCAGTACTTC. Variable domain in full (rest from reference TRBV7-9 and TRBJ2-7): DTGVSQNPRHKITKRGQNVTFRCDPISEHNRLYWYRQTLGQGPEFLTYFQNEAQLEKSRLLSDRFSAERPKGSFSTLEIQRTEQGDSAMYLCASSLAFGMGEYEQYFGPGTRLTVT.